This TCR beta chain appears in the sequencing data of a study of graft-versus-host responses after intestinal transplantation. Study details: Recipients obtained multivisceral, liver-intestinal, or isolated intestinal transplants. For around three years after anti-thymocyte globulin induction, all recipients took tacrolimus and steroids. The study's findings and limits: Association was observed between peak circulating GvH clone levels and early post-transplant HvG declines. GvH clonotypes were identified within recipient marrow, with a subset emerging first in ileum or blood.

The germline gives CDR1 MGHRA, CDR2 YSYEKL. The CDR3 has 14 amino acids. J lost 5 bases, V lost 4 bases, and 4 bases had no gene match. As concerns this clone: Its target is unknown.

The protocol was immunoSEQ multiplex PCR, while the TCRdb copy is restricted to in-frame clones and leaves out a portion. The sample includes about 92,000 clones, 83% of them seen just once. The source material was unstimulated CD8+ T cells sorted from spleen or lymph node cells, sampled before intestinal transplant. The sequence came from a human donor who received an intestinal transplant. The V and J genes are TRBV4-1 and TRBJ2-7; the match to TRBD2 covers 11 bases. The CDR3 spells CASSRLAGNDEQYF. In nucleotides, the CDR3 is TGCGCCAGCAGCCGACTAGCGGGAAACGACGAGCAGTACTTC.